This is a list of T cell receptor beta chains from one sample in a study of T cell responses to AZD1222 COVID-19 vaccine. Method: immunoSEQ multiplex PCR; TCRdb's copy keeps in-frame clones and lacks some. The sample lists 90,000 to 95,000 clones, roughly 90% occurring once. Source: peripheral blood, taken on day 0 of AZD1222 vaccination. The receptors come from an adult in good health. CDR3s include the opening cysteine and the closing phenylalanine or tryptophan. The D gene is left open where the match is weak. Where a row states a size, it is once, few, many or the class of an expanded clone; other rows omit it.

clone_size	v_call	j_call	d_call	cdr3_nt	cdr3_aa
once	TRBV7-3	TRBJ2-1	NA	TGTGCCAGCAGCTTCCCCCAGGGTTCTGATGAGCAGTTCTTC	CASSFPQGSDEQFF
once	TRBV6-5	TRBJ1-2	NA	TGTGCCAGCAGTTACTCGAACAGAGGATATGGCTACACCTTC	CASSYSNRGYGYTF
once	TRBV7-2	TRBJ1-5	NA	TGTGCCAGCAGCTTAGACAGTAGCAATCAGCCCCAGCATTTT	CASSLDSSNQPQHF
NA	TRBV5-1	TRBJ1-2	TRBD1	TGCGCCAGCAGCTCACAGGGGGATGGCTACACCTTC	CASSSQGDGYTF
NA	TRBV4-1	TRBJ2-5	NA	TGCGCCAGCAGCCAAGATGGCAGGGGAATGGAGACCCAGTACTTC	CASSQDGRGMETQYF
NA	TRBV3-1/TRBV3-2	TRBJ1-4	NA	TGTGCCAGCAGCCAAGCCCTTTGGCAGGGCCAGAAAGAAAAACTGTTTTTT	CASSQALWQGQKEKLFF
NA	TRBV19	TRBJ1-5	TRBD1	TGTGCCAGTAGTCTACGACAGGGCCCGGGATGGCCCCAGCATTTT	CASSLRQGPGWPQHF
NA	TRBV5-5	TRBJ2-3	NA	TGTGCCAGCAGCTCCCTGGTGGCAGATACGCAGTATTTT	CASSSLVADTQYF
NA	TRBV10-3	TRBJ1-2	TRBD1	TGTGCCATCAGTGATCAGGGACAGGGGATCTATGGCTACACCTTC	CAISDQGQGIYGYTF
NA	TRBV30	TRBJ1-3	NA	TGTGCCTGGAGTGTACTTTCTGGAAACACCATATATTTT	CAWSVLSGNTIYF
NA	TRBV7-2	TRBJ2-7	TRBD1	TGTGCCAGCAGCTTAATCTCGGGACAGCCGTTAATTCTGTACTTC	CASSLISGQPLILYF
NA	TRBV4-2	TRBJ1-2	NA	TGTGCCAGCAGCCACCACCCCCCCGACAGCCTAAGGGACTATGGCTACACCTTC	CASSHHPPDSLRDYGYTF
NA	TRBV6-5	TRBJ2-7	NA	TGTGCCAGCAGTTCCGGAGGGGGAGGAAACTACGAGCAGTACTTC	CASSSGGGGNYEQYF
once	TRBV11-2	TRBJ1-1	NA	TGTGCCAGCGGGCATCGGACTGAAGCTTTCTTT	CASGHRTEAFF
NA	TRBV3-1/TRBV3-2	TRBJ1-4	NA	TGTGCCAGCAGGCAAAGAGGAGGTCATGAAAAACTGTTTTTT	CASRQRGGHEKLFF
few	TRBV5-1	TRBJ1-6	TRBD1	TGCGCCAGCAGCTTGGACAGGGGGATTTCACCCCTCCACTTT	CASSLDRGISPLHF
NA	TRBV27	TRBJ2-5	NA	TGTGCCAGCAGTTTAGATAGGGGCTGGGAGACCCAGTACTTC	CASSLDRGWETQYF
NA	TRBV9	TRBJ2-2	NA	TGTGCCAGCAGCGTAGAGGGCAGGGCGAACACCGGGGAGCTGTTTTTT	CASSVEGRANTGELFF
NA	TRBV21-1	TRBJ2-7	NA	TGTGCCAGCAGCAAAGAGCAGGACACTCCCTACGAGCAGTACTTC	CASSKEQDTPYEQYF
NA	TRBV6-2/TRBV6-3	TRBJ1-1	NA	TGTGCCAGCAGTTCCGCCCTTCCGAACACTGAAGCTTTCTTT	CASSSALPNTEAFF
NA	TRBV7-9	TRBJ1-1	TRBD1	TGTGCCAGCAGCTGGGAGGGCAGGGGGCGAGGGACTGAAGCTTTCTTT	CASSWEGRGRGTEAFF
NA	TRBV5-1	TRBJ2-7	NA	TGCGCCAGCAGCGCGGTAACAGGGAACTACGAGCAGTACTTC	CASSAVTGNYEQYF
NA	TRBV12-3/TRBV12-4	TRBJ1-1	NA	TGTGCCAGCAGTAACCAGGCGAACACTGAAGCTTTCTTT	CASSNQANTEAFF
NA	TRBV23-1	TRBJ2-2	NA	TGCGCCGGGAAATGGGGGCAGATAAACACCGGGGAGCTGTTTTTT	CAGKWGQINTGELFF
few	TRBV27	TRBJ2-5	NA	TGTGCCAGCAGTTTATCGAGGGGTTCTGGAGAGACCCAGTACTTC	CASSLSRGSGETQYF
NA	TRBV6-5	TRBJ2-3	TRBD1	TGTGCCATCGCAATTCCGGGACAGGGGACAGATACGCAGTATTTT	CAIAIPGQGTDTQYF
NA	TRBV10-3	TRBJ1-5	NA	TGTGCCATCTCGCTCTCGCAGTCCAGCAATCAGCCCCAGCATTTT	CAISLSQSSNQPQHF
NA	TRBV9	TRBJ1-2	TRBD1	TGTGCCAGCAGCGGCTGGGACAGGGGGCGAGTGGGGGGATTTTATGGCTACACCTTC	CASSGWDRGRVGGFYGYTF
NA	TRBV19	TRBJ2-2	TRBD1	TGTGCCAGTGTATCGGACAGGGGGCTCACCGGGGAGCTGTTTTTT	CASVSDRGLTGELFF
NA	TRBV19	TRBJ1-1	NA	TGTGCCAGTACCCCTTCAGGGAGAGGGGACGCTTTCTTT	CASTPSGRGDAFF
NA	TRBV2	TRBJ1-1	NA	TGTGCCAGCAGTAACCAGCAGAACACTGAAGCTTTCTTT	CASSNQQNTEAFF
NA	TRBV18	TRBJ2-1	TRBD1	TGTGCCAGCTCACCAAGACAGGGTGTGGGTAATGAGCAGTTCTTC	CASSPRQGVGNEQFF